This T cell receptor (beta chain) was identified during a study of blood T cell repertoires in COVID-19. Background on the study: There were acute and convalescent COVID-19 samples, and they came from the United States, Italy and Spain. In each case, the material was cDNA or gDNA derived from T cells, B-cell-depleted T cells, or PBMCs.

Authors' processing steps: Reference gene primer amplification in the assay estimated nucleated cell counts. Generated by immunoSEQ multiplex PCR, the TCRdb table keeps only in-frame clones and is missing some. V and J calls and clone size follow that table, whereas D and trimming were derived from the DNA. Of fewer than 95,000 clones listed, approximately 90% are singletons. This clonotype was obtained from a man in his forties or fifties with active or convalescent COVID-19. The specimen sequenced was peripheral blood.

CDR3 nucleotide sequence: TGTGCCAGCAGTTTAGCCAGTGATGAGCAGTTCTTC. Protein: CASSLASDEQFF. This chain joins TRBV12-3 or TRBV12-4 and TRBJ2-1, with D unclear. The CDR3 runs to 12 residues. V lost 0 bases to trimming and J lost 8 bases, with 5 bases between them.